Shown below are 28 T cell receptor beta chains from a single sample sequenced in a study of Graves' ophthalmopathy and Graves' hyperthyroidism. TCR beta CDR3 regions were amplified from RNA transcripts. HTBI primers primed a first-round RT-PCR, and a second-round multiplex PCR followed. One entry per CDR3 protein, called by TCRdb with MiXCR from the multiplex PCR reads. The sample holds under 200,000 distinct CDR3 sequences, about 40% seen once. Sequenced: peripheral blood. The receptors here all came from a woman between 40 and 50 years old with Graves' ophthalmopathy.

This chain connects TRBV6-1 to TRBJ1-2, with D maybe TRBD1 (5 bases). From germline, CDR1 is MNHNS and CDR2 SASEGT. V lost 7 bases and J lost 7, with 19 bases in between. CDR3 length: 14 residues. The CDR3: CASTPGGGDRGYTF. The CDR3 nucleotides read TGTGCCAGCACCCCCGGCGGGGGGGATCGTGGCTACACCTTC.

This clonotype was observed a handful of times. The chain joins TRBV12-3 or TRBV12-4 to TRBJ2-7; 10 bases match TRBD2. V shed 5 bases and J 6 bases; nucleotides not matched to a gene: 10. This CDR3 spans 15 amino acids. The CDR3: CASSARLAGEGEQYF. CDR3 sequence (DNA): TGTGCCAGCAGTGCCCGCCTAGCGGGAGAGGGCGAGCAGTACTTC.

This clonotype occurred many times. The gene calls are TRBV28 and TRBJ2-5; D may be TRBD2 (5 bases). The germline CDR1 and CDR2 sequences are MDHEN and SYDVKM. CDR3 length: 16 residues. Deletions cut 3 bases from V and 1 base from J, with 15 bases between. The CDR3 sequence is CASSFTSQRFQETQYF. DNA of the CDR3: TGTGCCAGCAGTTTTACTAGTCAACGGTTCCAAGAGACCCAGTACTTC. Looking up the rest from reference TRBV28 and TRBJ2-5 gives the full variable domain: DVKVTQSSRYLVKRTGEKVFLECVQDMDHENMFWYRQDPGLGLRLIYFSYDVKMKEKGDIPEGYSVSREKKERFSLILESASTNQTSMYLCASSFTSQRFQETQYFGPGTRLLVL.

This clonotype was counted ten times or more. The chain is built from TRBV6-2 or TRBV6-3 and TRBJ2-2; 7 bases match TRBD1. The trim removed 7 bases at V and 1 base at J, leaving 6 bases unmatched. Looked up from germline, CDR1 is MNHEY and CDR2 is SVGEGT. The CDR3 length is 15 residues. The CDR3 DNA follows: TGTGCCAGCATTACACAGGGGTGGAACACCGGGGAGCTGTTTTTT. It yields the protein CASITQGWNTGELFF.

The chain employs TRBV18 and TRBJ1-5; 10 bases map to TRBD1. Germline values: CDR1 KGHSH, CDR2 LQKENI. The CDR3 is 15 residues long. V was pared by 4 bases and J by 9 bases, with 9 bases of the junction left unmatched. DNA for the CDR3: TGTGCCAGCTCACTCCGGGACAGGGGACCCTGGCCCCAGCATTTT. Residues: CASSLRDRGPWPQHF.

This clonotype was counted a few times. The chain has TRBV6-1 and TRBJ1-6, with TRBD1 matching 9 bases. The V and J ends lost 2 bases and 8 bases, in that order; junction bases with no gene match: 1. Germline CDR1 MNHNS, CDR2 SASEGT. CDR3 length: 14 residues. CDR3 region: CASSERDRDSPLHF. DNA for the CDR3: TGTGCCAGCAGTGAACGGGACAGGGATTCACCCCTCCACTTT.

There are many counts of this clonotype. CDR3 nucleotide sequence: TGTGCCAGCAGCTTCGGACGGAAAGAGACCCAGTACTTC. It codes for CASSFGRKETQYF. This chain connects TRBV7-9 to TRBJ2-5, with no clear D. Germline CDR1 reads SEHNR; CDR2 reads FQNEAQ (reference sequence). Trimming pared 3 bases from V and 3 bases from J, leaving 8 bases between. The CDR3 contains 13 residues.

At least ten counts were recorded for this clonotype. Compared with germline, one end of the junction differs, possibly owing to a read error. The V gene is TRBV6-1, the J gene TRBJ2-4; D is undetermined. Germline V gives CDR1 MNHNS, CDR2 SASEGT. The CDR3 contains 15 residues. This CDR3 is CASREDGLAKNIQYF. The CDR3 DNA reads TGTGCCAGCAGGGAAGACGGTCTAGCCAAAAACATTCAGTACTTC.

This clonotype has at least ten counts. The rearrangement joins TRBV2 to TRBJ1-6; D unclear. This CDR3 spans 12 amino acids. Germline CDR1 reads SNHLY; CDR2 reads FYNNEI. Trimming removed 4 bases at V and 10 bases at J, with 8 bases between. The CDR3 nucleotides read TGTGCCAGCAGTGCGGGTTTCTCACCCCTCCACTTT. This gives the protein CASSAGFSPLHF.

This clonotype appeared many times. The DNA of the CDR3 is TGCAGCGTTGGTGAACAGGGAGGCTATGGCTACACCTTC. Its protein is CSVGEQGGYGYTF. V usage is TRBV29-1 and J usage is TRBJ1-2; D may be TRBD1 (6 bases). Germline lookup yields CDR1 SQVTM and CDR2 ANQGSEA. The CDR3 runs to 13 residues. V gave up 4 bases and J gave up 4 bases, with 13 bases separating them.

The rearrangement uses TRBV30 and TRBJ2-4; TRBD2 agrees at 11 bases. Germline CDR1 GTSNPN, CDR2 SVGIG (reference sequence). With 2 bases clipped from V and 0 bases from J, the junction kept 6 bases outside the gene matches. The CDR3 contains 17 residues. The CDR3 nucleotides are TGTGCCTGGAGTCTGGGACTAGCGGTTTTAGCCAAAAACATTCAGTACTTC. It translates to CAWSLGLAVLAKNIQYF.

The sample holds many counts of this clonotype. V is TRBV15 and J is TRBJ2-2; the match to TRBD2 covers 7 bases. With V trimmed by 6 bases and J by 6 bases, 22 bases remained unmatched. CDR1 LNHNV and CDR2 YYDKDF come from the germline V gene (reference sequence). The CDR3 spans 19 residues. CDR3 residues: CATSSRGGPRRTIPGELFF. The CDR3 coding sequence is TGTGCCACCAGTTCGCGCGGGGGTCCGCGACGAACAATCCCCGGGGAGCTGTTTTTT.

The chain has TRBV7-8 and TRBJ1-3; unclear D gene. The germline V gene encodes CDR1 SGHVS and CDR2 FQNEAQ. The ends were cut back, 5 bases at V and 7 bases at J, with 9 bases in the middle. CDR3 length: 12 amino acids. CDR3 in DNA: TGTGCCAGCAGCGAGAATAGGAACACCATATATTTT. Its translation is CASSENRNTIYF. Together with reference TRBV7-8 and TRBJ1-3, the CDR3 gives the full variable domain: GAGVSQSPRYKVAKRGQDVALRCDPISGHVSLFWYQQALGQGPEFLTYFQNEAQLDKSGLPSDRFFAERPEGSVSTLKIQRTQQEDSAVYLCASSENRNTIYFGEGSWLTVV.

This clonotype was detected only a few times. The chain joins TRBV12-3 or TRBV12-4 to TRBJ2-7; 10 bases are shared with TRBD2. V lost 5 bases and J lost 9; bases outside the gene matches: 19. The CDR3 is 17 residues long. CDR3 residues: CASSTGTSVLGNRGQYF. The DNA for the CDR3 is TGTGCCAGCAGTACCGGGACTAGCGTTTTAGGGAACCGGGGGCAGTACTTC.

This clonotype was found many times. The chain carries TRBV5-1 and TRBJ1-5; the match to TRBD1 covers 9 bases. This CDR3 spans 16 amino acids. The germline V gene encodes CDR1 SGHRS and CDR2 YFSETQ. The V and J ends lost 2 bases and 1 base, in that order; junction bases with no gene match: 4. CDR3 residues: CASSLTGQGSNQPQHF. CDR3 sequence (DNA): TGCGCCAGCAGCTTAACGGGACAGGGAAGCAATCAGCCCCAGCATTTT.

The chain couples TRBV20-1 to TRBJ2-3; 8 nucleotides match TRBD2. The CDR3 has 15 amino acids. V shed 6 bases and J 3 bases; nucleotides not matched to a gene: 11. CDR1 is DFQATT, CDR2 SNEGSKA, per germline (reference sequence). In DNA, the CDR3 is TGCAGTGCCTCGCGACTAGCGAGAAGGACAGATACGCAGTATTTT. Translation: CSASRLARRTDTQYF.

V and J are TRBV6-2 or TRBV6-3 and TRBJ2-7; 7 bases are shared with TRBD1. This CDR3 is built from 16 residues. The V gene's germline CDR1 is MNHEY and CDR2 SVGEGT. The V gene end was trimmed by 4 bases and the J gene end by 5 bases; junction bases not matched to a gene: 14. The CDR3 region has the DNA TGTGCCAGCAGTTTATTCCCCGGGACAGTCCGGCACGAGCAGTACTTC. This gives the protein CASSLFPGTVRHEQYF.

Many counts were recorded for this clonotype. The chain links TRBV7-8 to TRBJ2-7, with 8 bases fitting TRBD1. Germline loops: CDR1 SGHVS, CDR2 FQNEAQ. The CDR3 is made up of 14 amino acids. Trimming cost V 3 bases and J 6 bases; bases outside gene matches: 7. CDR3 sequence: CASSLAGGASEQYF. CDR3 bases: TGTGCCAGCAGCTTGGCAGGGGGCGCATCCGAGCAGTACTTC.

This clonotype was seen repeatedly, ten times or more. The chain's CDR3 is CASSSLAGGRETQYF. The CDR3 region has the DNA TGTGCCAGCAGCTCCCTAGCGGGAGGGCGAGAGACCCAGTACTTC. The chain employs TRBV7-3 and TRBJ2-5, with 12 bases fitting TRBD2. Germline CDR1 and CDR2: SGHTA and FQGTGA. V shed 4 bases, J shed 4 bases, and the junction held 4 bases outside the gene matches. The CDR3 contains 15 residues. Full variable domain (missing parts from reference TRBV7-3 and TRBJ2-5): GAGVSQTPSNKVTEKGKYVELRCDPISGHTALYWYRQSLGQGPEFLIYFQGTGAADDSGLPNDRFFAVRPEGSVSTLKIQRTERGDSAVYLCASSSLAGGRETQYFGPGTRLLVL.

This clonotype was seen many times. J is TRBJ1-1 and V is TRBV11-1; no reliable D call. The germline V gene has CDR1 SGHAT and CDR2 FQDESV (reference sequence). The ends were cut back, 5 bases at V and 3 bases at J, with 19 bases in the middle. The CDR3 has 16 amino acids. CDR3 region: CASSPRRPGGYTEAFF. The DNA for the CDR3 is TGTGCCAGCAGCCCCCGCCGTCCGGGAGGTTACACTGAAGCTTTCTTT.

There are many counts of this clonotype. The V and J genes are TRBV5-1 and TRBJ2-7, with a weak D call TRBD2 (5 bases). Deletions cut 4 bases from V and 6 bases from J, with 17 bases between. The germline CDR1 and CDR2 sequences are SGHRS and YFSETQ. CDR3 size: 14 residues. The CDR3 protein is CASSPTTSSPEQYF. The CDR3, as DNA: TGCGCCAGCAGCCCCACAACCTCTAGCCCCGAGCAGTACTTC.

The chain combines TRBV27 with TRBJ2-7, with TRBD2 matching 13 bases. J gave up 3 bases and V 4 bases, and 6 bases lay outside the gene matches. CDR1 is MNHEY and CDR2 is SMNVEV in the germline V gene (reference sequence). The length of the CDR3 is 16 residues. The CDR3 loop reads CASSSTSGRLHYEQYF. CDR3 bases: TGTGCCAGCAGTTCGACTAGCGGGAGGCTCCACTACGAGCAGTACTTC.

The rearrangement joins TRBV7-8 to TRBJ2-7; 9 nucleotides agree with TRBD1. Germline lookup yields CDR1 SGHVS and CDR2 FQNEAQ. This CDR3 is built from 14 residues. V was clipped by 5 bases and J by 3 bases; unmatched bases: 5. The CDR3 coding sequence is TGTGCCAGCAGCAAAGGGACAGGGAGCTACGAGCAGTACTTC. This encodes CASSKGTGSYEQYF.

This clonotype was counted at least ten times. The chain has TRBV7-3 and TRBJ2-5; 8 nucleotides match TRBD1. Germline CDR1 reads SGHTA; CDR2 reads FQGTGA. Unmatched junction bases numbered 6, after V lost 3 bases and J lost 3 bases. The length of the CDR3 is 15 residues. The DNA of the CDR3 is TGTGCCAGCAGCTTCCAGGGGGCGGTGAAAGAGACCCAGTACTTC. Amino acid sequence: CASSFQGAVKETQYF.

Many counts were recorded for this clonotype. The chain recombines TRBV4-1 with TRBJ2-5, with D possibly matching TRBD2 (5 bases). In germline, CDR1 is MGHRA, CDR2 YSYEKL. The CDR3 contains 13 residues. V lost 2 bases to trimming and J lost 6 bases, with 10 bases between them. In nucleotides, the CDR3 is TGCGCCAGCAGCCAACGAGACTACCAGACCCAGTACTTC. It yields the protein CASSQRDYQTQYF.

This clonotype was observed at least ten times. The chain has TRBV6-2 or TRBV6-3 and TRBJ2-7; D is unclear. This CDR3 spans 13 amino acids. The germline V gene has CDR1 MNHEY and CDR2 SVGEGT. Trimming removed 2 bases from V and 3 bases from J, with 8 bases in between. The CDR3 spells CASSYDVIYEQYF. The CDR3 DNA follows: TGTGCCAGCAGTTACGACGTTATCTACGAGCAGTACTTC.

V usage is TRBV7-3 and J usage is TRBJ1-1; the D is unclear. CDR1 is SGHTA and CDR2 is FQGTGA in the germline V gene. The CDR3 is 15 residues long. V lost 3 bases to trimming and J lost 1 base, with 12 bases between them. CDR3 nucleotides: TGTGCCAGCAGCTTGGATGGGTCGCCGAACACTGAAGCTTTCTTT. This codes for CASSLDGSPNTEAFF. Drawing the rest from reference TRBV7-3 and TRBJ1-1, the complete variable domain is GAGVSQTPSNKVTEKGKYVELRCDPISGHTALYWYRQSLGQGPEFLIYFQGTGAADDSGLPNDRFFAVRPEGSVSTLKIQRTERGDSAVYLCASSLDGSPNTEAFFGQGTRLTVV.

The chain couples TRBV28 to TRBJ2-2; D remains unclear. There are 13 residues in the CDR3. The germline CDR1 and CDR2 sequences are MDHEN and SYDVKM. The ends were cut back, 5 bases at V and 7 bases at J, with 11 bases in the middle. The CDR3: CASSVSPVGELFF. In nucleotides, the CDR3 is TGTGCCAGCAGTGTATCACCGGTCGGGGAGCTGTTTTTT.